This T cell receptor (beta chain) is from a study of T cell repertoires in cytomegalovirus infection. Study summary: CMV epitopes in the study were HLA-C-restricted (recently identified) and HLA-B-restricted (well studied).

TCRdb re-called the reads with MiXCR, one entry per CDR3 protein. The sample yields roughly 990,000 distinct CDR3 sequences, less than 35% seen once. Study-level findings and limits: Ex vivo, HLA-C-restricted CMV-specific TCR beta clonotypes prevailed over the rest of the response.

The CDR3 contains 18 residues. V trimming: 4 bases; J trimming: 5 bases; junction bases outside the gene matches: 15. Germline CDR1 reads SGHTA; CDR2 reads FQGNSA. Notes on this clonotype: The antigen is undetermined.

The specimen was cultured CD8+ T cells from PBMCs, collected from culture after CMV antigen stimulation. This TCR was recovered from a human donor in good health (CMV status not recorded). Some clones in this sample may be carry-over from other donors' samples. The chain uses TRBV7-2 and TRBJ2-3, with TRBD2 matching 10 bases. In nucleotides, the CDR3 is TGTGCCAGCAGCTGGGGCCTCATAGCGGGGGGATGGGGAGATACGCAGTATTTT. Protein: CASSWGLIAGGWGDTQYF.